This T cell receptor (beta chain) is from a study of T-cell reconstitution after alpha-beta-depleted transplantation in children. Overall study findings and caveats: From surviving recipient T cells and thymic progenitors came the high day-60 TCRbeta diversity observed in some patients. A year post-transplant, T-cell counts and diversity derived mostly from newly produced T cells.

CDR3 length: 13 residues. The germline V gene encodes CDR1 DFQATT and CDR2 SNEGSKA (reference sequence). The ends lost 6 bases at V and 7 bases at J; junction bases unmatched: 6. For this clonotype: What it recognizes is unknown.

Unique molecular identifiers were used to barcode this TCRbeta library. In TCRdb, the PCR reads were re-called with MiXCR into one record per CDR3 protein. Of hundreds of thousands of distinct CDR3 sequences listed, about an eighth were seen once; the top ten hold 0.75% to 0.85%. The TCR sequence derives from a girl aged 2 to 10 with congenital amegakaryocytic thrombocytopenia, due to receive a stem cell transplant. Sample: PBMCs, taken before TCRalphabeta/CD19-depleted stem cell transplant. The rearrangement links TRBV20-1 to TRBJ2-1; TRBD1 agrees at 10 bases. CDR3 bases: TGCAGTGCCAGCGGGGACAGGGGAAATGAGCAGTTCTTC. Its protein product is CSASGDRGNEQFF.